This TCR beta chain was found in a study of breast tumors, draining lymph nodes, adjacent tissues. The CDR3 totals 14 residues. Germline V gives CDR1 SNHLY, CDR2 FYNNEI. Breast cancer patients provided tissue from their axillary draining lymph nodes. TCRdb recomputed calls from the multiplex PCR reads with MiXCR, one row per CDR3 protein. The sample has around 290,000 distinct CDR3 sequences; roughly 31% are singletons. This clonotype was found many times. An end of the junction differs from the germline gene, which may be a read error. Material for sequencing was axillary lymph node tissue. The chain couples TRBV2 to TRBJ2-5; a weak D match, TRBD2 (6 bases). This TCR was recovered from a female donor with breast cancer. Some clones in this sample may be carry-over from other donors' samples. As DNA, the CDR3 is TGTGTCAGCAGTGCCTCGACTAGATCGGAGACCCAGTACTTC. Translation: CVSSASTRSETQYF.